This T cell receptor (beta chain) was documented in a study of breast tumors, draining lymph nodes, adjacent tissues. Study conclusions and caveats: Luminal-like breast cancer showed significantly higher tumor–nontumor repertoire similarity than basal-like. Compared with lymph nodes, tumors were less diverse; compared with nontumor tissue, more. The lymph node origin of tumor T cells was framed as consistent with a hypothesis, not demonstrated.

MiXCR was run by TCRdb on the multiplex PCR reads, yielding one entry per CDR3 protein. The table lists 150,000 to 200,000 distinct CDR3 sequences, around 35% of them singletons. V lost 5 bases and J lost 12, with 14 bases in between. The CDR3 spans 11 residues. Germline-derived CDR1 and CDR2 are SNHLY and FYNNEI. Concerning this clonotype itself: Its cognate antigen is unknown.

Breast cancer patients provided tissue from their axillary draining lymph nodes. Sequenced sample: axillary lymph node tissue. This chain links TRBV2 with TRBJ2-7; no clear D. This TCR was recovered from a female donor with breast cancer. Some clones in this sample may be carry-over from other donors' samples. The CDR3 DNA is TGTGCCAGCAGTTTGAGTGAGGCTCGGTACTTC. This sequence encodes CASSLSEARYF.